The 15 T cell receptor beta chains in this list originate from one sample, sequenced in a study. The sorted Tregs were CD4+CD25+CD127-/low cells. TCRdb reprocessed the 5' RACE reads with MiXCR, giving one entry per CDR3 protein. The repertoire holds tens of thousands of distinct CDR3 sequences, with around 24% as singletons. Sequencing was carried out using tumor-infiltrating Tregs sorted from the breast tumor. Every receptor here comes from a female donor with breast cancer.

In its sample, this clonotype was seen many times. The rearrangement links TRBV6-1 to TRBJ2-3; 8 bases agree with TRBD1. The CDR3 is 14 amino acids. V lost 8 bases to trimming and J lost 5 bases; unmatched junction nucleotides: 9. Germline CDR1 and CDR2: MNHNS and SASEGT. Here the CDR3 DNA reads TGTGCCAGCGTTTGGACAGGGTTAGGAGATACGCAGTATTTT. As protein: CASVWTGLGDTQYF.

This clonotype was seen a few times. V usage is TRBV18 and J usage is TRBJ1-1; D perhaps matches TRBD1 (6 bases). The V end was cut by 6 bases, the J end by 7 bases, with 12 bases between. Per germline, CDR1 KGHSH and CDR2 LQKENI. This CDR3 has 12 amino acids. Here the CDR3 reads CASSLRDIEAFF. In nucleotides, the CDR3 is TGTGCCAGCTCTCTCCGGGACATTGAAGCTTTCTTT.

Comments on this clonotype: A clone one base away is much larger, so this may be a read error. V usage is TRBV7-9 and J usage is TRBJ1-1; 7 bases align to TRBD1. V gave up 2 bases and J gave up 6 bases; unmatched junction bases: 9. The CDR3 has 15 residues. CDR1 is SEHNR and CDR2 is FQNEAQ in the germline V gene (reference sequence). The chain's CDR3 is CASSLYGTVNAEAFF. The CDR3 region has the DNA TGTGCCAGCAGCTTATATGGGACAGTTAACGCTGAAGCTTTCTTT.

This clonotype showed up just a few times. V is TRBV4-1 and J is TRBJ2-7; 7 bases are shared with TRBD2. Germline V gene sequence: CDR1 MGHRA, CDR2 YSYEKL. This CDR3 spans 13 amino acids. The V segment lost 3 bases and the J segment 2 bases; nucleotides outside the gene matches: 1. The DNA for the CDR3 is TGCGCCAGCAGCCACGGACTAGCCTACGAGCAGTACTTC. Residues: CASSHGLAYEQYF.

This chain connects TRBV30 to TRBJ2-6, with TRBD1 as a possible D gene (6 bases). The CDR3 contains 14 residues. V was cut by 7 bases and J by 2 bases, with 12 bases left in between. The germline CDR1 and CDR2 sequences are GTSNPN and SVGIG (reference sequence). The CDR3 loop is CAFSQGTGANVLTF. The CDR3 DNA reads TGTGCCTTCTCACAGGGAACTGGGGCCAACGTCCTGACTTTC.

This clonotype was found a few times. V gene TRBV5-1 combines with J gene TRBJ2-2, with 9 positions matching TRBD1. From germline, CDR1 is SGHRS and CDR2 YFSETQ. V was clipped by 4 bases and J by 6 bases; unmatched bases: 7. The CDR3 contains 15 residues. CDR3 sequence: CASSPTGQGSGELFF. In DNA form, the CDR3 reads TGCGCCAGCAGCCCGACGGGACAGGGCTCCGGGGAGCTGTTTTTT.

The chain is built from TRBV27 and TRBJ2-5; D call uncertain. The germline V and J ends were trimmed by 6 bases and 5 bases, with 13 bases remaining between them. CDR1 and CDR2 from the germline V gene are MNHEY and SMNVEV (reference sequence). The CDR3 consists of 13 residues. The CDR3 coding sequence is TGTGCCAGCAGAGAACCCGTGCGGGAGACCCAGTACTTC. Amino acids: CASREPVRETQYF.

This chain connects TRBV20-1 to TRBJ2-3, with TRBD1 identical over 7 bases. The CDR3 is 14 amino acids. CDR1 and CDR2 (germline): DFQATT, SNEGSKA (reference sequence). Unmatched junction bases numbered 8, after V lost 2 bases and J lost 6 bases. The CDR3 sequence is CSARWDRLRDTQYF. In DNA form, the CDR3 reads TGCAGTGCTAGATGGGACAGACTGCGGGATACGCAGTATTTT.

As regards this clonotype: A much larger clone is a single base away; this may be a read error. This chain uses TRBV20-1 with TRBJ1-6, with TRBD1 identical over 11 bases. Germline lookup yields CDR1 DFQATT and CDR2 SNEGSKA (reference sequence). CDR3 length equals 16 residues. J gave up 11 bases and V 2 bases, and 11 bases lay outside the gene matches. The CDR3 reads CSARRGQGAQNAPLHF. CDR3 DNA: TGCAGTGCTAGACGAGGACAGGGGGCGCAAAATGCACCCCTCCACTTT.

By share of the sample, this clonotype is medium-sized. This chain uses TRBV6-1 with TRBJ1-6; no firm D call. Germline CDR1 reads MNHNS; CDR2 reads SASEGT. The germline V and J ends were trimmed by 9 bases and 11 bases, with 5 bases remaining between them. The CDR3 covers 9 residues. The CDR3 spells CASGPPLHF. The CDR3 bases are TGTGCCAGTGGCCCACCCCTCCACTTT.

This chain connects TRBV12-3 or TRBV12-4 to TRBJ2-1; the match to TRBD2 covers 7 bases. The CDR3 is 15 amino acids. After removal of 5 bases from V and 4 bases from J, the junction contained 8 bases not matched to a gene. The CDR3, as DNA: TGTGCCAGCAGTCTCGAGACTAGCAGTTACAATGAGCAGTTCTTC. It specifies CASSLETSSYNEQFF.

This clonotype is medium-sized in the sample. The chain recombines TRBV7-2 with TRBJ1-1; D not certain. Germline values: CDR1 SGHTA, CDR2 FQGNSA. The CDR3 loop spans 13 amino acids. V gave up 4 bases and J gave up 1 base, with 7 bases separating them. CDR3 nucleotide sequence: TGTGCCAGCAGCTCAGAGTCGAACACTGAAGCTTTCTTT. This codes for CASSSESNTEAFF.

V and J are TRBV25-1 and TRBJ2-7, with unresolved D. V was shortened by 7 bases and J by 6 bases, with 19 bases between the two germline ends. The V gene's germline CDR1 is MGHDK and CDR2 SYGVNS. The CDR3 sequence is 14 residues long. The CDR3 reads CASTPAARVAEQYF. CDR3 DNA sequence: TGTGCCAGCACCCCGGCGGCCCGGGTCGCCGAGCAGTACTTC.

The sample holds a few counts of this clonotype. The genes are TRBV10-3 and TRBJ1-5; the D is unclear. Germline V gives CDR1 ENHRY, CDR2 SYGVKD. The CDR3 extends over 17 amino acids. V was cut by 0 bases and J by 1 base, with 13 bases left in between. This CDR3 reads CAISESKTGSSNQPQHF. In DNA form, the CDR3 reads TGTGCCATCAGTGAGTCGAAGACGGGGTCCAGCAATCAGCCCCAGCATTTT.

The CDR3 is CASSQPGTQKRGYTF. The CDR3 nucleotides are TGCGCCAGCAGCCAACCAGGGACCCAAAAACGGGGCTACACCTTC. The rearrangement links TRBV4-1 to TRBJ1-2; D possibly corresponds to TRBD1 (5 bases). The CDR3 totals 15 residues. Trimming cost V 2 bases and J 8 bases, with 18 bases left between them. Germline CDR1 reads MGHRA; CDR2 reads YSYEKL.